Following are 10 T cell receptor beta chains from one sample sequenced in a study of CD8 T cells in ankylosing spondylitis. Their antigen targets remain unknown. Using its own MiXCR run on the 5' RACE reads, TCRdb lists one record per CDR3 protein. The table records roughly 440,000 distinct CDR3 sequences, roughly a sixth of them present only once. General study results and limits: Ankylosing spondylitis blood appeared to be characterized by a TCR beta motif of roughly eight highly homologous variants.

Sequenced: blood, either unsorted or a sorted T cell fraction (not recorded which). Source of these receptors: a male donor with ankylosing spondylitis.

This clonotype was found a few times. This chain links TRBV6-1 with TRBJ2-5, with TRBD1 matching over 9 bases. The junction had 5 bases not matched to a gene; V was cut back by 5 bases and J by 4 bases. Per the germline V gene, CDR1 is MNHNS and CDR2 is SASEGT. The CDR3 is made up of 14 amino acids. The CDR3 region has the DNA TGTGCCAGCAGTCCAAGACAGGGGGTAGAGACCCAGTACTTC. Its translation is CASSPRQGVETQYF.

The chain recombines TRBV19 with TRBJ1-2; D perhaps matches TRBD1 (5 bases). CDR3 length: 15 residues. The V end lost 5 bases, the J end lost 8 bases, and 21 bases lay between the germline ends. Looked up from germline, CDR1 is LNHDA and CDR2 is SQIVND (reference sequence). The CDR3 reads CASSSIGTLAGGYTF. The DNA of the CDR3 is TGTGCCAGTAGTTCGATCGGGACTCTCGCAGGGGGCTACACCTTC.

This clonotype was counted between two and nine times. V and J are TRBV5-1 and TRBJ1-1; tentatively, D is TRBD1 (5 bases). Trimming removed 0 bases from V and 1 base from J, with 13 bases in between. The V gene's germline CDR1 is SGHRS and CDR2 YFSETQ. There are 16 residues in the CDR3. The CDR3 protein is CASSLAPQGGNTEAFF. CDR3 nucleotides: TGCGCCAGCAGCTTGGCCCCCCAGGGCGGGAACACTGAAGCTTTCTTT.

This clonotype has ten or more counts. CDR3 in amino acids: CASSLGDTSNQPQHF. The CDR3 nucleotides are TGCGCCAGCAGCTTGGGGGACACTAGCAATCAGCCCCAGCATTTT. The chain employs TRBV5-1 and TRBJ1-5; D perhaps matches TRBD1 (6 bases). This CDR3 region has 15 residues. Looked up from germline, CDR1 is SGHRS and CDR2 is YFSETQ. The V end lost 0 bases, the J end lost 0 bases, and 7 bases lay between the germline ends.

The chain is built from TRBV5-1 and TRBJ2-2, with D unclear. This CDR3 has 16 residues. V lost 4 bases, J lost 1 base, and 14 bases lay in between. The germline V gene encodes CDR1 SGHRS and CDR2 YFSETQ. The CDR3 here is CASSPQIPGNTGELFF. Here the CDR3 DNA reads TGCGCCAGCAGCCCTCAAATACCGGGGAACACCGGGGAGCTGTTTTTT.

This clonotype was seen repeatedly, ten times or more. The chain is built from TRBV7-2 and TRBJ2-7, with 15 positions matching TRBD2. Germline CDR1 and CDR2: SGHTA and FQGNSA. This CDR3 has 15 amino acids. The V gene end was trimmed by 6 bases and the J gene end by 3 bases; junction bases not matched to a gene: 3. CDR3: CASSPGLAGGYEQYF. CDR3 sequence (DNA): TGTGCCAGCAGTCCGGGACTAGCGGGAGGCTACGAGCAGTACTTC.

This clonotype has a count of ten or more. The rearrangement links TRBV12-3 or TRBV12-4 to TRBJ2-7; 7 bases align to TRBD2. This CDR3 comprises 14 residues. J gave up 3 bases and V 3 bases, and 5 bases lay outside the gene matches. This chain's CDR3 is CASSFGGNLYEQYF. The CDR3 DNA is TGTGCCAGCAGTTTCGGGGGGAACCTCTACGAGCAGTACTTC.

CDR3 protein: CSASPGQFNQPQHF. Written as DNA, the CDR3 is TGCAGTGCTAGTCCGGGACAGTTCAATCAGCCCCAGCATTTT. The J gene is TRBJ1-5, the V gene TRBV20-1, with TRBD1 matching over 7 bases. The germline CDR1 and CDR2 sequences are DFQATT and SNEGSKA (reference sequence). J was trimmed by 3 bases and V by 3 bases; bases with no gene match: 5. CDR3 length: 14 amino acids.

J is TRBJ2-6 and V is TRBV20-1, with 8 bases matching TRBD2. V dropped 3 bases and J dropped 2; count of bases not matched to a gene: 18. Germline CDR1 and CDR2: DFQATT and SNEGSKA (reference sequence). The CDR3 is made up of 20 amino acids. The CDR3 sequence is CSARDPGTRPRSPGANVLTF. DNA for the CDR3: TGCAGTGCTAGGGATCCCGGGACTAGACCTCGGAGTCCTGGGGCCAACGTCCTGACTTTC.

This clonotype was seen a handful of times. V gene TRBV20-1 combines with J gene TRBJ2-1; TRBD2 aligns across 7 bases. The J segment lost 9 bases and the V segment lost 5 bases, leaving 16 bases of the junction unmatched. The CDR3 contains 15 residues. Per the germline V gene, CDR1 is DFQATT and CDR2 is SNEGSKA (reference sequence). CDR3 residues: CSAPPGGGLKGEQFF. The DNA for the CDR3 is TGCAGTGCTCCCCCCGGCGGGGGACTAAAGGGTGAGCAGTTCTTC.